A single sample is the source of the 7 T cell receptor beta chains below, sequenced in a study of T cell responses to AZD1222 COVID-19 vaccine. Some clones are missing from TCRdb's copy, which holds only in-frame ones; the method was immunoSEQ multiplex PCR. Here the sample spans 100,000 to 150,000 clones, roughly nine tenths being singletons. This sample comprised peripheral blood, obtained on day 0 of AZD1222 vaccination. These receptors all stem from an adult in good health.

The J gene is TRBJ2-7, the V gene TRBV14; 9 bases are shared with TRBD1. Germline values: CDR1 SGHDN, CDR2 FVKESK. This CDR3 comprises 16 residues. Trimming removed 1 base from V and 0 bases from J; junction bases left unmatched: 4. CDR3 sequence reads: CASSQGPGQGSYEQYF. CDR3 DNA: TGTGCCAGCAGCCAAGGCCCGGGACAGGGCTCCTACGAGCAGTACTTC.

V and J are TRBV6-1 and TRBJ1-1; D is possibly TRBD1 (5 bases). This CDR3 region has 16 residues. Germline V gives CDR1 MNHNS, CDR2 SASEGT. V dropped 1 base and J dropped 0 bases, with 12 bases sitting between them. CDR3 in amino acids: CASSEDWRGMNTEAFF. CDR3 DNA: TGTGCCAGCAGTGAAGATTGGCGGGGGATGAACACTGAAGCTTTCTTT.

This chain connects TRBV5-8 to TRBJ1-5; D ambiguous. In germline, CDR1 is SGHTS, CDR2 YDEGEE. CDR3 length: 12 amino acids. The germline V and J ends were trimmed by 2 bases and 5 bases, with 5 bases remaining between them. CDR3 bases: TGTGCCAGCAGCTTCTTAGATCAGCCCCAGCATTTT. Translated, it gives CASSFLDQPQHF.

V gene TRBV5-8 combines with J gene TRBJ1-5; D is undetermined. The germline gives CDR1 SGHTS, CDR2 YDEGEE. V lost 1 base, J lost 6 bases, and 17 bases lay in between. This CDR3 comprises 16 residues. In nucleotides, the CDR3 is TGTGCCAGCAGCTTGCGGATGGTCGTCTTAGGTCAGCCCCAGCATTTT. It specifies CASSLRMVVLGQPQHF.

The gene calls are TRBV10-3 and TRBJ1-3; 8 nucleotides agree with TRBD1. Germline CDR1 ENHRY, CDR2 SYGVKD. This CDR3 has 14 amino acids. V shed 6 bases, J shed 1 base, and the junction held 2 bases outside the gene matches. This CDR3 reads CAIRGTGSGNTIYF. The CDR3 nucleotides are TGTGCCATCAGGGGGACAGGATCTGGAAACACCATATATTTT.

In this sample, this clone turned up a few times. This chain connects TRBV24-1 to TRBJ2-1, with D possibly matching TRBD2 (5 bases). V was clipped by 5 bases and J by 7 bases, with 14 bases between them. There are 14 residues in the CDR3. CDR1 KGHDR and CDR2 SFDVKD come from the germline V gene. CDR3 in DNA: TGTGCCACCAGTGCACCTGAGGACTCGAATGAGCAGTTCTTC. Amino acid sequence: CATSAPEDSNEQFF.

This clone was observed a single time. V is TRBV6-5 and J is TRBJ2-4; D remains ambiguous. The CDR3 is 14 amino acids. Germline loops: CDR1 MNHEY, CDR2 SVGAGI. V was clipped by 0 bases and J by 5 bases, with 8 bases between them. The CDR3: CASSYSGSENIQYF. The DNA of the CDR3 is TGTGCCAGCAGTTACTCTGGCAGTGAAAACATTCAGTACTTC.